This entry lists 15 T cell receptor beta chains sequenced from one sample in a study of blood T cell repertoires in COVID-19. Clones were sequenced by immunoSEQ multiplex PCR, and TCRdb holds only the in-frame ones, with some missing. The table has 150,000 or so clones, about 79% seen once. The source material was PBMCs or T cells enriched from blood (not recorded which). These TCRs come from a woman between 45 and 65 years old who had recovered from COVID-19.

This rearrangement joins TRBV6-5 to TRBJ2-5, with TRBD1 matching 9 bases. CDR1 MNHEY and CDR2 SVGAGI come from the germline V gene. V lost 4 bases, J lost 8 bases, and 8 bases stayed unmatched. This CDR3 region has 14 residues. DNA for the CDR3: TGTGCCAGCAGTTGGCGACAGGGGGGGGGAACCCAGTACTTC. It yields the protein CASSWRQGGGTQYF.

The chain employs TRBV29-1 and TRBJ1-4, with 9 nucleotides matching TRBD1. V was clipped by 4 bases and J by 6 bases; unmatched bases: 6. The germline CDR1 and CDR2 sequences are SQVTM and ANQGSEA. The CDR3 extends over 14 amino acids. CDR3 protein: CSVGKTGGDEKLFF. The CDR3 DNA is TGCAGCGTTGGGAAGACAGGGGGGGATGAAAAACTGTTTTTT.

CDR3 nucleotides: TGTGCCAGCAGCGGAGGACAGAACTATGGCTACACCTTC. It encodes CASSGGQNYGYTF. The rearrangement links TRBV11-3 to TRBJ1-2; tentative D call: TRBD1 (6 bases). The CDR3 is 13 amino acids. Germline-derived CDR1 and CDR2 are SGHNT and YENEEA. Trimming left V 5 bases short and J 2 bases short, with 9 bases between.

The chain carries TRBV6-5 and TRBJ1-2; tentatively, D is TRBD1 (5 bases). V dropped 10 bases and J dropped 7 bases, with 16 bases sitting between them. Germline CDR1 is MNHEY and CDR2 is SVGAGI. The CDR3 covers 12 residues. CDR3 region: CATRGGLGGYTF. The CDR3 coding sequence is TGTGCCACCCGGGGGGGATTGGGTGGCTACACCTTC.

The chain is built from TRBV29-1 and TRBJ2-7; D gene unclear. This CDR3 region has 11 residues. V was pared by 6 bases and J by 3 bases, with 9 bases between. Germline loops: CDR1 SQVTM, CDR2 ANQGSEA. In DNA, the CDR3 is TGCAGCGTCCTTATTAGCTACGAGCAGTACTTC. Translation gives CSVLISYEQYF.

The V call is TRBV6-6, the J call TRBJ1-2; maybe TRBD1 (6 bases). V lost 2 bases and J lost 5, with 15 bases in between. The CDR3 runs 15 residues. Germline loops: CDR1 MNHNY, CDR2 SVGAGI (reference sequence). The CDR3 DNA sequence: TGTGCCAGCAGTTACCTCGGACAGCCGGTATATGGCTACACCTTC. Protein product: CASSYLGQPVYGYTF.

The table lists this clone with a few counts. V is TRBV6-5 and J is TRBJ1-2, with 8 bases aligning to TRBD1. V dropped 6 bases and J dropped 3; count of bases not matched to a gene: 9. The CDR3 is 15 amino acids. Germline V CDR1 and CDR2: MNHEY, SVGAGI. This chain's CDR3 is CASRSSTGADYGYTF. The CDR3, as DNA: TGTGCCAGCAGATCATCGACAGGGGCGGACTATGGCTACACCTTC.

The CDR3 DNA reads TGTGCCAGCAGCGCGAGCTGGACCGGGGAGCTGTTTTTT. Encoded protein: CASSASWTGELFF. V is TRBV9 and J is TRBJ2-2; D remains ambiguous. V lost 3 bases and J lost 5, with 8 bases in between. Per the germline V gene, CDR1 is SGDLS and CDR2 is YYNGEE. This CDR3 is built from 13 residues.

The gene calls are TRBV7-9 and TRBJ2-1; no reliable D call. With 3 bases removed from V and 5 bases from J, the gap between germline ends came to 5 bases. CDR3 length equals 12 residues. Germline CDR1 and CDR2: SEHNR and FQNEAQ (reference sequence). The CDR3 sequence: CASSFRDNEQFF. In DNA form, the CDR3 reads TGTGCCAGCAGCTTTCGCGACAATGAGCAGTTCTTC.

CDR3 residues: CASTPDSYYGYTF. CDR3 coding DNA: TGTGCCAGTACCCCGGACAGCTACTATGGCTACACCTTC. The chain couples TRBV19 to TRBJ1-2; TRBD1 might be the D (6 bases). The CDR3 loop spans 13 amino acids. V was clipped by 7 bases and J by 3 bases, with 12 bases between them. Germline loops: CDR1 LNHDA, CDR2 SQIVND (reference sequence).

The chain recombines TRBV7-9 with TRBJ2-2, with 12 nucleotides matching TRBD1. V lost 2 bases to trimming and J lost 7 bases; unmatched junction nucleotides: 5. The CDR3 totals 16 residues. Germline-derived CDR1 and CDR2 are SEHNR and FQNEAQ (reference sequence). Written as DNA, the CDR3 is TGTGCCAGCAGCTTAAGAGGGACAGGGGGCATCGGGGAGCTGTTTTTT. Residues: CASSLRGTGGIGELFF.

This clone was observed a few times. The chain combines TRBV7-9 with TRBJ2-7; D gene uncertain. CDR3 length: 14 residues. Trimming shortened V by 4 bases and J by 0 bases, and 10 bases separated the two germline ends. The germline V gene has CDR1 SEHNR and CDR2 FQNEAQ (reference sequence). The CDR3 DNA reads TGTGCCAGCAGCTCTGACATTTCCTCCTACGAGCAGTACTTC. It encodes CASSSDISSYEQYF.

This clone was found once. This chain connects TRBV10-3 to TRBJ1-5, with D perhaps TRBD1 (6 bases). This CDR3 comprises 15 residues. Between the trimmed V and J ends, which lost 3 bases and 1 base, there was a span of 10 bases. Germline V CDR1 and CDR2: ENHRY, SYGVKD. The CDR3 DNA reads TGTGCCATCAGTGACGGGACACTCAGCAATCAGCCCCAGCATTTT. It encodes CAISDGTLSNQPQHF.

This clone was seen just once. In DNA, the CDR3 is TGTGCCAGCTCGCAGTCTACAGGAGGCACAGATACGCAGTATTTT. As protein: CASSQSTGGTDTQYF. The chain combines TRBV18 with TRBJ2-3, with D perhaps matching TRBD1 (5 bases). The CDR3 extends over 15 amino acids. With 6 bases removed from V and 1 base from J, the gap between germline ends came to 14 bases. Germline V gene data show CDR1 as KGHSH and CDR2 as LQKENI.

The chain employs TRBV19 and TRBJ1-6; 8 bases align to TRBD1. CDR3 length: 16 amino acids. Germline assignment: CDR1 LNHDA and CDR2 SQIVND (reference sequence). J was trimmed by 7 bases and V by 5 bases; bases with no gene match: 10. The CDR3 sequence: CASSPQGTGRNSPLHF. The DNA of the CDR3 is TGTGCCAGTAGTCCACAGGGGACAGGAAGGAATTCACCCCTCCACTTT.